A selection of T cell receptor beta chains follows, all from one sample in a study of cytomegalovirus exposure and HLA in healthy donors. Using immunoSEQ multiplex PCR, the repertoire was profiled, and TCRdb retains in-frame clones only, with some absent. The sample has 130,000 or so clones; 80% to 90% are singletons. Material: PBMCs. The receptors shown here come from a woman younger than 35 in good health and CMV-seronegative. The CDR3 runs from the conserved cysteine through the conserved F or W. D genes are given only for firm matches. Expanded clones are given a class, and other clones once, few, many or no size at all.

D	length	V	size	J	CDR3	DNA
NA	13	TRBV7-2	NA	TRBJ2-5	CASSRSTQETQYF	TGTGCCAGCAGCAGGAGTACCCAAGAGACCCAGTACTTC
TRBD2	15	TRBV5-1	NA	TRBJ2-3	CASSGTSGGRDTQYF	TGCGCCAGCAGCGGGACTAGCGGGGGACGGGATACGCAGTATTTT
NA	14	TRBV18	NA	TRBJ2-1	CASSPRTDRFGEFF	TGTGCCAGCTCACCTAGAACCGACCGGTTCGGGGAGTTCTTC
NA	13	TRBV2	NA	TRBJ2-5	CASASTGLETQYF	TGTGCCAGCGCGTCGACAGGTCTAGAGACCCAGTACTTC
TRBD1	15	TRBV19	NA	TRBJ1-2	CASSTTWGQEDGYTF	TGTGCCAGTAGTACAACGTGGGGACAGGAAGATGGCTACACCTTC
TRBD2	20	TRBV5-1	NA	TRBJ2-7	CASSTHPGTSGGGSPREQYF	TGCGCCAGCAGCACGCACCCCGGGACTAGCGGGGGGGGTTCCCCTCGGGAGCAGTACTTC
NA	16	TRBV9	NA	TRBJ2-6	CASSVGAGSGANVLTF	TGTGCCAGCAGCGTAGGTGCAGGCTCTGGGGCCAACGTCCTGACTTTC
TRBD1	16	TRBV6-6	NA	TRBJ2-3	CASSPQDRLGTDTQYF	TGTGCCAGCAGTCCCCAGGACAGGTTGGGCACAGATACGCAGTATTTT
NA	13	TRBV11-2	few	TRBJ2-7	CASSLAGAYEQYF	TGTGCCAGCAGCTTGGCAGGGGCCTACGAGCAGTACTTC
NA	15	TRBV11-2	NA	TRBJ1-2	CASSFAGLTAPGYTF	TGTGCCAGCAGCTTCGCAGGGTTAACGGCGCCCGGCTACACCTTC
NA	14	TRBV28	NA	TRBJ1-5	CASSLGAVWQPQHF	TGTGCCAGCAGTCTAGGGGCCGTGTGGCAGCCCCAGCATTTT
NA	14	TRBV6-1	NA	TRBJ1-2	CASSEFTVNYGYTF	TGTGCCAGCAGTGAATTTACAGTCAACTATGGCTACACCTTC
TRBD1	15	TRBV11-2	NA	TRBJ2-7	CASSLVGQGIYEQYF	TGTGCCAGCAGCTTAGTGGGACAGGGGATCTACGAGCAGTACTTC
NA	11	TRBV20-1	NA	TRBJ2-1	CSARANNEQFF	TGCAGTGCTAGAGCTAACAATGAGCAGTTCTTC
NA	14	TRBV9	NA	TRBJ2-3	CASNLGESTDTQYF	TGTGCCAGCAACTTAGGGGAAAGCACAGATACGCAGTATTTT
TRBD2	14	TRBV15	NA	TRBJ2-1	CATSSRGGANEQFF	TGTGCCACCAGCAGCCGCGGGGGGGCCAATGAGCAGTTCTTC
TRBD1	16	TRBV11-2	NA	TRBJ2-1	CASSYRRTGGYNEQFF	TGTGCCAGCAGCTACCGCCGGACAGGAGGCTACAATGAGCAGTTCTTC
NA	12	TRBV5-8	NA	TRBJ2-7	CASRLSGYEQYF	TGTGCCAGCAGATTGTCAGGCTACGAGCAGTACTTC
NA	15	TRBV6-6	NA	TRBJ1-3	CASSSDRASGNTIYF	TGTGCCAGCAGCTCGGACAGAGCCTCTGGAAACACCATATATTTT
NA	19	TRBV7-8	NA	TRBJ1-5	CASSLERGAGRGINQPQHF	TGTGCCAGCAGCTTAGAGCGGGGGGCAGGGAGAGGTATCAATCAGCCCCAGCATTTT
NA	12	TRBV5-1	NA	TRBJ2-3	CASSVGGDTQYF	TGCGCCAGCAGCGTGGGAGGAGATACGCAGTATTTT
NA	15	TRBV5-1	NA	TRBJ2-1	CASRSSAGLYNEQFF	TGCGCCAGCAGATCCTCAGCGGGCCTATACAATGAGCAGTTCTTC
TRBD1	15	TRBV6-6	NA	TRBJ1-2	CASSQDEGAVDGYTF	TGTGCCAGCAGCCAAGATGAGGGGGCGGTGGATGGCTACACCTTC
NA	11	TRBV21-1	few	TRBJ1-5	CASSRTPPQHF	TGTGCCAGCAGCAGGACTCCCCCCCAGCATTTT
TRBD1	12	TRBV2	NA	TRBJ1-2	CASSGTGDGYTF	TGTGCCAGCAGTGGTACAGGGGATGGCTACACCTTC
NA	15	TRBV4-1	NA	TRBJ2-7	CASSQDLPRSLEQYF	TGCGCCAGCAGCCAAGATCTACCCAGGTCCTTGGAGCAGTACTTC
TRBD1	14	TRBV7-9	NA	TRBJ1-1	CASRQGTVPTEAFF	TGTGCCAGCAGACAAGGGACAGTTCCTACTGAAGCTTTCTTT
NA	16	TRBV5-4	NA	TRBJ2-2	CASSLGNGGRTGELFF	TGTGCCAGCAGCTTGGGGAACGGGGGACGCACCGGGGAGCTGTTTTTT
NA	13	TRBV6-6	NA	TRBJ2-1	CASSYNRVNEQFF	TGTGCCAGCAGTTATAATCGGGTTAATGAGCAGTTCTTC
TRBD1	14	TRBV6-5	NA	TRBJ1-1	CASSDRDRVPEAFF	TGTGCCAGCAGTGACCGGGACAGGGTCCCTGAAGCTTTCTTT
TRBD2	15	TRBV14	once	TRBJ2-7	CASSPLAAGSYEQYF	TGTGCCAGCAGCCCGCTAGCGGCGGGCTCCTACGAGCAGTACTTC
TRBD2	17	TRBV18	NA	TRBJ2-7	CASSGSSGVSDVWEQYF	TGTGCCAGCTCAGGCTCTAGCGGTGTCTCCGACGTCTGGGAGCAGTACTTC
TRBD1	14	TRBV2	NA	TRBJ2-7	CASSEETGHNEQYF	TGTGCCAGCAGTGAGGAGACAGGGCACAACGAGCAGTACTTC
NA	11	TRBV2	NA	TRBJ2-5	CASSAEETQYF	TGTGCCAGCAGTGCTGAAGAGACCCAGTACTTC
TRBD2	18	TRBV7-8	NA	TRBJ2-7	CASSPRPRTSGRAYEQYF	TGTGCCAGCAGCCCCCGGCCTCGGACTAGCGGGCGCGCCTACGAGCAGTACTTC
TRBD1	18	TRBV7-2	NA	TRBJ2-6	CASSLIPGQSSGANVLTF	TGTGCCAGCAGCCTCATCCCGGGACAGAGCTCTGGGGCCAACGTCCTGACTTTC
NA	13	TRBV29-1	NA	TRBJ2-1	CSVVGSSYNEQFF	TGCAGCGTTGTGGGGAGCTCCTACAATGAGCAGTTCTTC
TRBD1	15	TRBV18	NA	TRBJ2-7	CASSPQTGPILKQYF	TGTGCCAGCTCACCCCAGACAGGGCCCATTTTGAAGCAGTACTTC
TRBD2	17	TRBV14	few	TRBJ2-1	CASSQGRTSGYYNEQFF	TGTGCCAGCAGCCAAGGCCGGACTAGCGGCTATTACAATGAGCAGTTCTTC
NA	11	TRBV9	once	TRBJ1-2	CASSALGGYTF	TGTGCCAGCAGCGCCCTCGGGGGCTACACCTTC
NA	13	TRBV6-6	NA	TRBJ1-1	CASTRGMDTEAFF	TGTGCCAGCACCAGGGGAATGGACACTGAAGCTTTCTTT
NA	15	TRBV7-2	NA	TRBJ1-2	CASSLQGSSLHGYTF	TGTGCCAGCAGCTTACAGGGATCGTCCTTACATGGCTACACCTTC
NA	18	TRBV4-1	NA	TRBJ2-6	CASSQLYRVGPGANVLTF	TGCGCCAGCAGCCAACTATACAGGGTAGGCCCTGGGGCCAACGTCCTGACTTTC
NA	14	TRBV5-1	NA	TRBJ1-1	CASSRTEMNTEAFF	TGCGCCAGCAGCCGGACAGAGATGAACACTGAAGCTTTCTTT
NA	12	TRBV18	NA	TRBJ1-4	CASSRGGEKLFF	TGTGCCAGCTCACGGGGAGGTGAAAAACTGTTTTTT